This record covers a single T cell receptor (beta chain). The data derive from a study of beta chain features in type 1 diabetes. V shed 4 bases and J shed 3 bases, with 20 bases lying between them. Germline V gene sequence: CDR1 SGHAT, CDR2 FQNNGV. The CDR3 runs to 17 residues. Of the isolated RNA, all was reverse transcribed, and so the sequenced material was expressed TCRB transcripts. The method was immunoSEQ multiplex PCR; TCRdb's version includes in-frame clones alone and lacks a portion of them. The sample consists of a few hundred thousand clones, roughly a tenth of them appearing once. Material for sequencing was central memory CD4+ T cells from blood. The origin of this receptor is a man aged 18 to 29 in good health. The J gene is TRBJ2-3, the V gene TRBV11-2; D assignment may be TRBD1 or TRBD2 (5 bases each). The CDR3 spells CASSSSFGGDATDTQYF. The CDR3 region has the DNA TGTGCCAGCAGCTCCTCCTTTGGGGGAGATGCGACAGATACGCAGTATTTT.